This entry is about one TCR beta chain. Its antigen remains unidentified. The data were taken from a study of T cell clones after liver transplantation. Study-wide context: Immunosuppression withdrawal was tried within 2 years after liver transplantation in this trial.

The study's findings and limits: In 5 of 8 subjects, circulating graft-donor-reactive CD4 TCRbeta sequences fell significantly after transplant. Graft donor-reactive T cells possibly entered the graft instead of undergoing deletion. Donor-reactive sequences fell more than third party-reactive ones, suggesting partial deletion.

Trimming shortened V by 2 bases and J by 6 bases, and 7 bases separated the two germline ends. Germline values: CDR1 MNHNY, CDR2 SVGAGI (reference sequence). The CDR3 is 13 amino acids. Assay: immunoSEQ multiplex PCR; the TCRdb copy retains only in-frame clones and omits some. This table holds tens of thousands of clones, over 70% found once. The sequences come from CD4+ T cells from blood, collected 12 months after liver transplant. The gene calls are TRBV6-6 and TRBJ1-4; D remains unclear. The TCR originated in a human patient who received a liver transplant. Some T cells may be the graft donor's. The CDR3 loop reads CASSYASYEKLFF. DNA for the CDR3: TGTGCCAGCAGTTACGCGAGTTATGAAAAACTGTTTTTT.